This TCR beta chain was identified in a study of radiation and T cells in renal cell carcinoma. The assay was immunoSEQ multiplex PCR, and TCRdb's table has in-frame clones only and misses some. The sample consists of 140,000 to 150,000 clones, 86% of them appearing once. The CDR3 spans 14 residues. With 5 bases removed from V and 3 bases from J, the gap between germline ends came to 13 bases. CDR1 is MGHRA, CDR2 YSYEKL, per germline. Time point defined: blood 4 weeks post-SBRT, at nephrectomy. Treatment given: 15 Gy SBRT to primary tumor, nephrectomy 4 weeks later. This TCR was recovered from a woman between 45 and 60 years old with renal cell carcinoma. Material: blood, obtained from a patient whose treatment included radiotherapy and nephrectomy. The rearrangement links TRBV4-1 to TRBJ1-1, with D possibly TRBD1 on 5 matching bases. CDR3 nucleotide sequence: TGCGCCAGCAGCAAAAGGTCCAGGGACACTGAAGCTTTCTTT. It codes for CASSKRSRDTEAFF.